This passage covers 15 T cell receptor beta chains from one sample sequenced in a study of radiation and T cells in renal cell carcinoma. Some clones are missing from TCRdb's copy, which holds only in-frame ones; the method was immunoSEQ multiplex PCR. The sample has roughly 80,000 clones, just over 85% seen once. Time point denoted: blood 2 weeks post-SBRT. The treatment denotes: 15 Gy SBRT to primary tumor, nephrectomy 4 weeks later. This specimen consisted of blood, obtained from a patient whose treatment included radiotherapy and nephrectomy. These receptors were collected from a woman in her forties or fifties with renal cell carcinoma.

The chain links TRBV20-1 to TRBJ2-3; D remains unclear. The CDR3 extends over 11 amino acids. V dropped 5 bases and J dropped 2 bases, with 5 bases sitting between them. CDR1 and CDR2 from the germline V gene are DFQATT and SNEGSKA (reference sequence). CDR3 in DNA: TGCAGTGCTTTACCCACAGATACGCAGTATTTT. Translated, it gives CSALPTDTQYF.

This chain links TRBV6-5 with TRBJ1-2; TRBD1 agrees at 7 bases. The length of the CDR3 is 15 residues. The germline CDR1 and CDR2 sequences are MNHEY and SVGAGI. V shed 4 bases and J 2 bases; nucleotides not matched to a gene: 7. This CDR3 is CASSSRRTGNYGYTF. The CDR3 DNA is TGTGCCAGCAGTTCACGACGGACAGGCAACTATGGCTACACCTTC.

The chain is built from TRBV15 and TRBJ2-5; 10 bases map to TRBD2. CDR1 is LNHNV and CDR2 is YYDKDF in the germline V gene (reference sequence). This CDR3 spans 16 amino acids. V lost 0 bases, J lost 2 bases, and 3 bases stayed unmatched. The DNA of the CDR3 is TGTGCCACCAGCAGAGAGAGCGGGGGGGGGCAAGAGACCCAGTACTTC. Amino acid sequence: CATSRESGGGQETQYF.

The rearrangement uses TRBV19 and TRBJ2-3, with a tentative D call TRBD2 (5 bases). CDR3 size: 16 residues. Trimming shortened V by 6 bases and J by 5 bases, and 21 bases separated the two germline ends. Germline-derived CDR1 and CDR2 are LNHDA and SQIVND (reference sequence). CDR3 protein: CASSIPTGVGVDTQYF. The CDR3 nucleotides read TGTGCCAGTAGCATTCCAACCGGGGTGGGAGTAGATACGCAGTATTTT.

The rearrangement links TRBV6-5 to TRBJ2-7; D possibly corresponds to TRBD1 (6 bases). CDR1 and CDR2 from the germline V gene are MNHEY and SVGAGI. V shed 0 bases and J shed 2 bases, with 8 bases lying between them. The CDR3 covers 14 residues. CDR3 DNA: TGTGCCAGCAGTTACTCTCAGGGGACCTACGAGCAGTACTTC. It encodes CASSYSQGTYEQYF.

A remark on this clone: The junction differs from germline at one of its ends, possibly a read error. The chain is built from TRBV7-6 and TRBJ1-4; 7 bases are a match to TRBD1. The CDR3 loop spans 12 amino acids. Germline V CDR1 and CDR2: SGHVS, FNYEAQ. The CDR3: CASSLPGHDRVF. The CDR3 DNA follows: TGTGCCAGCAGCCTGCCTGGTCACGACAGGGTTTTT.

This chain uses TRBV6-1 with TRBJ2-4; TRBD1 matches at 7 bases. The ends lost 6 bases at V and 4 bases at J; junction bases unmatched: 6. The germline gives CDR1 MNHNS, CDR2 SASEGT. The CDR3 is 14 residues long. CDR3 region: CASRAPGQKNIQYF. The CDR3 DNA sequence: TGTGCCAGCAGAGCTCCGGGACAGAAAAACATTCAGTACTTC.

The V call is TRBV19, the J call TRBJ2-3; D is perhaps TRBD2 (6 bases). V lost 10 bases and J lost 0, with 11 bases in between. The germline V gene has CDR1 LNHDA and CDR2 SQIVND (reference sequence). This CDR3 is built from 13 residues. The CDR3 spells CAKGSGSTDTQYF. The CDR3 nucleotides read TGTGCCAAGGGGAGCGGGAGCACAGATACGCAGTATTTT. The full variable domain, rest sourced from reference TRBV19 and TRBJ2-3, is DGGITQSPKYLFRKEGQNVTLSCEQNLNHDAMYWYRQDPGQGLRLIYYSQIVNDFQKGDIAEGYSVSREKKESFPLTVTSAQKNPTAFYLCAKGSGSTDTQYFGPGTRLTVL.

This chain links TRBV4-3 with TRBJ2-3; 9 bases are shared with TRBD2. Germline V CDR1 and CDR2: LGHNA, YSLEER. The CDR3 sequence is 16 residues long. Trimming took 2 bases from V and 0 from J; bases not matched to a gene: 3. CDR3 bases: TGCGCCAGCAGCCAAAGTAGCGGGGGAAGCACAGATACGCAGTATTTT. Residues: CASSQSSGGSTDTQYF.

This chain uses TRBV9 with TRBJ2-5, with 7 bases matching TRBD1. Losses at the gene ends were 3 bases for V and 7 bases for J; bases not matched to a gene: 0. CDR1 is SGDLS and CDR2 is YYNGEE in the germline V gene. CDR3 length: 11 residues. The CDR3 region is CASSAGGTQYF. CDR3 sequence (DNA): TGTGCCAGCAGCGCAGGGGGGACCCAGTACTTC.

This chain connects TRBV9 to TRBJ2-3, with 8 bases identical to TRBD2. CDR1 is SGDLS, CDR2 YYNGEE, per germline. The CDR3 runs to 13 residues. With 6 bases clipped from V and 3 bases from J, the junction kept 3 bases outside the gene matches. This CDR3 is CASTRGVTDTQYF. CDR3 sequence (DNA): TGTGCCAGCACGCGGGGGGTGACAGATACGCAGTATTTT.

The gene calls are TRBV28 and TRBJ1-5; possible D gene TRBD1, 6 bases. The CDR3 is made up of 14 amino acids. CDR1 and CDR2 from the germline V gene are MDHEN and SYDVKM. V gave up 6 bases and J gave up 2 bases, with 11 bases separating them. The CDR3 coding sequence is TGTGCCAGCAGACATACAGGGCGCAATCAGCCCCAGCATTTT. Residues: CASRHTGRNQPQHF. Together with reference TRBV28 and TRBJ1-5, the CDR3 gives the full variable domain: DVKVTQSSRYLVKRTGEKVFLECVQDMDHENMFWYRQDPGLGLRLIYFSYDVKMKEKGDIPEGYSVSREKKERFSLILESASTNQTSMYLCASRHTGRNQPQHFGDGTRLSIL.

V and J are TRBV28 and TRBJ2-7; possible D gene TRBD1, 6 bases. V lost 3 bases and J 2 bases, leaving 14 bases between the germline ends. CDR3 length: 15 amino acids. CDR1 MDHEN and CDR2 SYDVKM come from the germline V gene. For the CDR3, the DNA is TGTGCCAGCAGTTTCGTCCGGCAGGGGCCCTACGAGCAGTACTTC. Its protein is CASSFVRQGPYEQYF.

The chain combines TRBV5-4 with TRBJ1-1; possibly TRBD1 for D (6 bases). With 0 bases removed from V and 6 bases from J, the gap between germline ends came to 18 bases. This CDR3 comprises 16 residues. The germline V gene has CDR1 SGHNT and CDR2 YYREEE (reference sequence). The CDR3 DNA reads TGTGCCAGCAGCTTGGGCATGGGGGGCTATCCGCCTGAAGCTTTCTTT. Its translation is CASSLGMGGYPPEAFF.

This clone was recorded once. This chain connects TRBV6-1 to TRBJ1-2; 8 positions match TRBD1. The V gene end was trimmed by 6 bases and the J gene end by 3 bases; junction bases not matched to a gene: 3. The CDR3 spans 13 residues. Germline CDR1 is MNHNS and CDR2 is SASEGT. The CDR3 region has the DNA TGTGCCAGCAGGGGACAGGAGTACTATGGCTACACCTTC. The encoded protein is CASRGQEYYGYTF.